This TCR beta chain was found in a study of T-cell memory formation after mild COVID-19. Looking at the study overall: The TCR clusters were mostly specific to one donor. Regarding the study as a whole: Second-wave clones that peaked on day 37 lacked confirmed SARS-CoV-2 specificity. Pre-infection memory carried some responding clones, suggesting that cross-reactive memory joined.

The CDR3 has 15 amino acids. In germline, CDR1 is SGHRS, CDR2 YFSETQ. Losses at the gene ends were 4 bases for V and 0 bases for J; bases not matched to a gene: 3. Of note for this clonotype: Its antigen is not known.

It was 5'RACE with constant-segment primers that produced the TCR alpha and TCR beta cDNA libraries, which carried sample barcodes and UMIs. Each CDR3 protein is one row after TCRdb ran MiXCR on the 5' RACE reads. The table lists around 390,000 distinct CDR3 sequences, approximately 16% of them singletons. The specimen was PBMCs or a T cell subset sorted from them (not recorded which). This receptor was taken from a young man who had mild COVID-19 (a few samples of this study predate the infection). Cell type and time point are not known. The rearrangement uses TRBV5-1 and TRBJ2-2; TRBD2 aligns across 7 bases. CDR3 sequence: CASSATSPNTGELFF. The CDR3 bases are TGCGCCAGCAGCGCGACTAGCCCGAACACCGGGGAGCTGTTTTTT.